This passage covers 9 T cell receptor beta chains from one sample sequenced in a study of shared clonotypes between healthy human individuals (TCRdb year 2020). CD8 naive samples consisted of CD45RO-negative cells that were positively selected for CCR7, yielding a CD45RA+CCR7+ population without TemRA cells. The receptor library was made with the immunoSEQ multiplex PCR assay. Drawn from immuneACCESS, this table holds only the in-frame rearrangements with V and J called that TCRdb kept. Clones are partly lost; checked studies trace under half to an unresolved V gene and leave the rest unexplained. This sample holds around 2,000,000 clones; roughly 95% were observed only once. The top ten constitute 1.1% of the sample. Sequencing was performed on naive CD8+ T cells sorted from blood. The label giving this sample's cell subset or site can be read as: CD45RA+CCR7+. The receptor source for this set is a young man in good health.

The rearrangement links TRBV4-1 to TRBJ2-1; tentatively, D is TRBD2 (5 bases). CDR3 length: 13 residues. Germline V gene sequence: CDR1 MGHRA, CDR2 YSYEKL. V was cut by 2 bases and J by 8 bases, with 10 bases left in between. The CDR3 is CASSQNSGYEQFF. The DNA for the CDR3 is TGCGCCAGCAGCCAAAACTCGGGATATGAGCAGTTCTTC.

The chain carries TRBV5-1 and TRBJ1-3; 8 bases fit TRBD1. Trimming cost V 3 bases and J 4 bases; bases outside gene matches: 9. The germline V gene encodes CDR1 SGHRS and CDR2 YFSETQ. CDR3 length: 16 residues. DNA of the CDR3: TGCGCCAGCAGCTCCCAGGGGGCAGAATCCGGAAACACCATATATTTT. This translates into CASSSQGAESGNTIYF.

This rearrangement joins TRBV6-5 to TRBJ2-3; D may be TRBD1 (5 bases). The CDR3 covers 15 residues. Germline values: CDR1 MNHEY, CDR2 SVGAGI. Trimming shortened V by 0 bases and J by 5 bases, and 12 bases separated the two germline ends. The CDR3 loop reads CASSYSKGWIDTQYF. For the CDR3, the DNA is TGTGCCAGCAGTTACTCGAAGGGGTGGATAGATACGCAGTATTTT.

The chain couples TRBV9 to TRBJ2-1; no clear D gene. V lost 0 bases and J 6 bases, leaving 13 bases between the germline ends. Germline-derived CDR1 and CDR2 are SGDLS and YYNGEE. This CDR3 is 15 amino acids long. CDR3 sequence: CASSVARQGLNEQFF. DNA for the CDR3: TGTGCCAGCAGCGTAGCTCGACAAGGGCTCAATGAGCAGTTCTTC.

This chain connects TRBV5-4 to TRBJ2-5; D may be TRBD1 (6 bases). Trimming took off 2 bases at V and 0 bases at J, with 17 bases between the two ends. Germline assignment: CDR1 SGHNT and CDR2 YYREEE (reference sequence). CDR3 length: 17 amino acids. The CDR3 region is CASSFSPGHPYQETQYF. The DNA of the CDR3 is TGTGCCAGCAGCTTTAGTCCGGGACATCCGTACCAAGAGACCCAGTACTTC.

The chain carries TRBV5-1 and TRBJ1-4; D may be TRBD1 (6 bases). Trimming took 4 bases from V and 8 from J, leaving 15 bases between them. This CDR3 is 14 amino acids long. The germline V gene has CDR1 SGHRS and CDR2 YFSETQ. In DNA, the CDR3 is TGCGCCAGCAGCCCTGGGGGCGGGGGCGAAAAACTGTTTTTT. It yields the protein CASSPGGGGEKLFF.

The chain carries TRBV2 and TRBJ2-7; no clear D. Trimming pared 2 bases from V and 1 base from J, leaving 18 bases between. CDR1 SNHLY and CDR2 FYNNEI come from the germline V gene. This CDR3 is 17 amino acids long. This CDR3 is CASSESAAGDLSYEQYF. Written as DNA, the CDR3 is TGTGCCAGCAGTGAATCCGCGGCAGGAGATCTATCCTACGAGCAGTACTTC.

This clone has a single count. The chain uses TRBV6-5 and TRBJ1-4; 8 bases are shared with TRBD1. CDR3 size: 13 residues. The V gene end was trimmed by 5 bases and the J gene end by 15 bases; junction bases not matched to a gene: 11. The germline gives CDR1 MNHEY, CDR2 SVGAGI. The DNA of the CDR3 is TGTGCCAGCAGTACGATCCCGGGACAGGTTTTGTTTTTT. Its translation is CASSTIPGQVLFF.

The V call is TRBV28, the J call TRBJ2-2; 7 nucleotides align to TRBD1. Germline CDR1 reads MDHEN; CDR2 reads SYDVKM. The J segment lost 3 bases and the V segment lost 9 bases, leaving 4 bases of the junction unmatched. This CDR3 comprises 13 residues. This chain's CDR3 is CASNRGYTGELFF. The CDR3 DNA is TGTGCCAGTAACAGGGGCTACACCGGGGAGCTGTTTTTT. Full variable domain (remainder filled in from reference TRBV28 and TRBJ2-2): DVKVTQSSRYLVKRTGEKVFLECVQDMDHENMFWYRQDPGLGLRLIYFSYDVKMKEKGDIPEGYSVSREKKERFSLILESASTNQTSMYLCASNRGYTGELFFGEGSRLTVL.